This paragraph reports one TCR beta chain. Its specificity is unknown. Germline V lookup: CDR1 SNHLY, CDR2 FYNNEI. The CDR3 length is 14 residues. With 1 base clipped from V and 5 bases from J, the junction kept 2 bases outside the gene matches. The data derive from a study of blood T cells in healthy people across ages. Then a second PCR, running roughly 6 to 12 cycles, was carried out with a sample-barcoded 5' primer and a J-beta primer mix. Paired-end reads containing CDR3 totaled no fewer than 2.5 million for each sample. TCRdb reanalysed the 5' RACE reads using MiXCR and keeps one entry per CDR3 protein. The sample lists about 2 million distinct CDR3 sequences, about 50% seen once, with 2% to 2.5% in the top ten. Study results and limitations: A roughly linear age-dependent decrease characterized TCR beta diversity per million T cells.

The sequenced material came from blood. This chain links TRBV2 with TRBJ1-5, with 7 bases matching TRBD1. The receptor comes from a woman aged 40 to 50 in good health. The CDR3 region is CASSEDRGHQPQHF. CDR3 DNA: TGTGCCAGCAGTGAAGACAGGGGACATCAGCCCCAGCATTTT.